This TCR beta chain was documented in a study of T cells in Graves' hyperthyroidism and ophthalmopathy. Amplification yielded TCR beta CDR3 regions, with RNA transcripts as the source. Primed by the HTBI set, a first-round RT-PCR was run on the TCR CDR3. TCRdb re-derived calls from the multiplex PCR reads in MiXCR, one entry per CDR3 protein. The profile shows roughly 300,000 distinct CDR3 sequences, 21% of them singletons. No progression to ophthalmopathy during 18 months of follow-up defined stable disease. The hyperthyroidism patients had all been newly diagnosed, and their disease duration was under 2 months. Their ages ranged from 18 to 65 years. Investigators excluded patients with uncontrolled infection, other autoimmune disease, pregnancy or lactation. This clonotype was seen many times. This TCR derives from a woman aged 45-60 years with Graves' hyperthyroidism. The sequencing sample was made of blood.

The CDR3 reads CASSLTGGFGYQETQYF. In DNA, the CDR3 is TGTGCCAGCTCATTGACAGGGGGCTTTGGGTACCAAGAGACCCAGTACTTC. The chain uses TRBV11-2 and TRBJ2-5, with TRBD1 matching over 10 bases. Germline V lookup: CDR1 SGHAT, CDR2 FQNNGV. Trimming took 8 bases from V and 0 from J; bases not matched to a gene: 12. This CDR3 has 17 amino acids. Using reference TRBV11-2 and TRBJ2-5 for the parts outside the CDR3, the full variable domain is EAGVAQSPRYKIIEKRQSVAFWCNPISGHATLYWYQQILGQGPKLLIQFQNNGVVDDSQLPKDRFSAERLKGVDSTLKIQPAKLEDSAVYLCASSLTGGFGYQETQYFGPGTRLLVL.